These 14 T cell receptor beta chains originate from one sample sequenced in a study of T-cell reconstitution after alpha-beta-depleted transplantation in children. Unique molecular identifiers were used to barcode this TCRbeta library. TCRdb reanalysed the PCR reads using MiXCR and keeps one entry per CDR3 protein. The table lists approximately 240,000 distinct CDR3 sequences, roughly a tenth of them singletons. Sequencing used PBMCs, obtained before TCRalphabeta/CD19-depleted stem cell transplant. These receptors were collected from a child under two years old with acute myeloid leukemia, due to receive a stem cell transplant.

In this sample, this clonotype turned up many times. The V gene is TRBV6-2 or TRBV6-3, the J gene TRBJ2-1; 11 positions agree with TRBD2. Germline V gene sequence: CDR1 MNHEY, CDR2 SVGEGT. The CDR3 is made up of 17 amino acids. The J segment lost 4 bases and the V segment lost 5 bases, leaving 10 bases of the junction unmatched. CDR3 residues: CASSPISGTSGYNEQFF. CDR3 sequence (DNA): TGTGCCAGCAGTCCGATCTCCGGGACTAGCGGATACAATGAGCAGTTCTTC.

This clonotype was seen many times. V gene TRBV7-2 combines with J gene TRBJ2-3; 8 bases match TRBD2. Germline lookup yields CDR1 SGHTA and CDR2 FQGNSA. Trimming at V came to 1 base and at J to 5 bases, leaving 8 bases not matched to a gene. The CDR3 runs to 16 residues. CDR3 amino acids: CASSLGPGGPGDTQYF. The CDR3 DNA follows: TGTGCCAGCAGCTTAGGACCGGGAGGGCCGGGAGATACGCAGTATTTT. Combining the CDR3 with reference TRBV7-2 and TRBJ2-3 gives the whole variable domain GAGVSQSPSNKVTEKGKDVELRCDPISGHTALYWYRQSLGQGLEFLIYFQGNSAPDKSGLPSDRFSAERTGGSVSTLTIQRTQQEDSAVYLCASSLGPGGPGDTQYFGPGTRLTVL.

In regard to this clonotype: It may be a read error: a sequence one base away is much more abundant. The chain couples TRBV28 to TRBJ2-2; D is unresolved. The CDR3 sequence is 14 residues long. From germline, CDR1 is MDHEN and CDR2 SYDVKM. Trimming pared 5 bases from V and 6 bases from J, leaving 13 bases between. The CDR3 sequence: CASSGDFGPGELFF. Here the CDR3 DNA reads TGTGCCAGCAGTGGGGATTTTGGCCCCGGGGAGCTGTTTTTT.

This clonotype has at least ten counts. The V call is TRBV27, the J call TRBJ1-4; D call uncertain. Trimming cost V 7 bases and J 7 bases, with 13 bases left between them. The CDR3 extends over 13 amino acids. Germline assignment: CDR1 MNHEY and CDR2 SMNVEV (reference sequence). As DNA, the CDR3 is TGTGCCAGCACTCCTCGCCCTGGTGAAAAACTGTTTTTT. This gives the protein CASTPRPGEKLFF.

This clonotype was observed many times. The chain joins TRBV6-1 to TRBJ2-3; 11 nucleotides match TRBD2. Germline loops: CDR1 MNHNS, CDR2 SASEGT. The CDR3 spans 16 residues. After removal of 6 bases from V and 0 bases from J, the junction contained 5 bases not matched to a gene. CDR3 sequence (DNA): TGTGCCAGCAGCCCGACTAGCGGGGATAGCACAGATACGCAGTATTTT. Translated, it gives CASSPTSGDSTDTQYF.

In regard to this clonotype: A junction end diverges from the germline sequence, so it may reflect a read error. The chain uses TRBV12-3 or TRBV12-4 and TRBJ2-2, with 7 bases fitting TRBD2. This CDR3 is 15 amino acids long. The CDR3 coding sequence is TGCGCCAGCAGTTTGTATGGGAGGGTCGGCGGGGAGCTGTTTTTT. It is translated as CASSLYGRVGGELFF.

As to this clonotype: This sequence may be a read error, since a much larger clone differs from it by one base. The rearrangement uses TRBV12-3 or TRBV12-4 and TRBJ1-1; TRBD1 matches 7 bases. CDR3 size: 11 residues. CDR3 loop: CASSNLGGIGF. CDR3 in DNA: TGTGCCAGCAGCAACCTAGGGGGCATAGGCTTT.

The CDR3 loop is CASSPYRFYEQYF. The CDR3 DNA reads TGTGCCAGCTCACCATACAGGTTCTACGAGCAGTACTTC. The rearrangement links TRBV18 to TRBJ2-7, with a possible D match to TRBD1 (5 bases). Per germline, CDR1 KGHSH and CDR2 LQKENI. The CDR3 runs to 13 residues. The V end was cut by 2 bases, the J end by 3 bases, with 8 bases between.

This clonotype was detected ten times or more. The rearrangement joins TRBV7-3 to TRBJ1-1, with D hard to call. The CDR3 consists of 14 residues. The V end was cut by 5 bases, the J end by 4 bases, with 14 bases between. The germline V gene encodes CDR1 SGHTA and CDR2 FQGTGA. The CDR3, as DNA: TGTGCCAGCAGCCCTAACGGGGTGGCCACTGAAGCTTTCTTT. This sequence encodes CASSPNGVATEAFF.

This clonotype has at least ten counts. The V call is TRBV7-8, the J call TRBJ2-7, with D tentatively TRBD1 (6 bases). Germline lookup yields CDR1 SGHVS and CDR2 FQNEAQ. The CDR3 is 19 amino acids. The germline V and J ends were trimmed by 5 bases and 2 bases, with 28 bases remaining between them. CDR3 sequence: CASSRVSGHKTMLPYEQYF. CDR3 in DNA: TGTGCCAGCAGCCGCGTATCGGGACACAAAACAATGTTACCCTACGAGCAGTACTTC.

This clonotype was detected ten times or more. The V gene is TRBV20-1, the J gene TRBJ1-2; D gene unclear. Germline CDR1 and CDR2: DFQATT and SNEGSKA (reference sequence). The ends were cut back, 4 bases at V and 7 bases at J, with 10 bases in the middle. The CDR3 spans 11 residues. The chain's CDR3 is CSATEKTGYTF. The DNA of the CDR3 is TGCAGTGCTACCGAAAAGACTGGCTACACCTTC.

In this sample, this clonotype turned up many times. The chain employs TRBV5-1 and TRBJ1-1; a weak D match, TRBD1 (6 bases). V lost 3 bases and J 7 bases, leaving 16 bases between the germline ends. From germline, CDR1 is SGHRS and CDR2 YFSETQ. The CDR3 loop spans 14 amino acids. CDR3 nucleotide sequence: TGCGCCAGCAGCTCTGGACGGGGGGACATTGAAGCTTTCTTT. Translation: CASSSGRGDIEAFF.

In this sample, this clonotype turned up many times. The gene calls are TRBV20-1 and TRBJ2-1; unclear D gene. The CDR3 is 14 residues long. Per the germline V gene, CDR1 is DFQATT and CDR2 is SNEGSKA (reference sequence). V gave up 6 bases and J gave up 0 bases, with 12 bases separating them. CDR3 in amino acids: CSALLSPSYNEQFF. CDR3 sequence (DNA): TGCAGTGCCCTCCTATCTCCCTCCTACAATGAGCAGTTCTTC.

As to this clonotype: A much more abundant neighbour one base away suggests this may be a read error. The chain couples TRBV5-1 to TRBJ2-1; no definite D call. This CDR3 contains 13 residues. Germline V lookup: CDR1 SGHRS, CDR2 YFSETQ. V lost 0 bases, J lost 7 bases, and 8 bases lay in between. CDR3: CASSLAYVNEQFF. As DNA, the CDR3 is TGCGCCAGCAGCTTGGCCTACGTGAATGAGCAGTTCTTC.